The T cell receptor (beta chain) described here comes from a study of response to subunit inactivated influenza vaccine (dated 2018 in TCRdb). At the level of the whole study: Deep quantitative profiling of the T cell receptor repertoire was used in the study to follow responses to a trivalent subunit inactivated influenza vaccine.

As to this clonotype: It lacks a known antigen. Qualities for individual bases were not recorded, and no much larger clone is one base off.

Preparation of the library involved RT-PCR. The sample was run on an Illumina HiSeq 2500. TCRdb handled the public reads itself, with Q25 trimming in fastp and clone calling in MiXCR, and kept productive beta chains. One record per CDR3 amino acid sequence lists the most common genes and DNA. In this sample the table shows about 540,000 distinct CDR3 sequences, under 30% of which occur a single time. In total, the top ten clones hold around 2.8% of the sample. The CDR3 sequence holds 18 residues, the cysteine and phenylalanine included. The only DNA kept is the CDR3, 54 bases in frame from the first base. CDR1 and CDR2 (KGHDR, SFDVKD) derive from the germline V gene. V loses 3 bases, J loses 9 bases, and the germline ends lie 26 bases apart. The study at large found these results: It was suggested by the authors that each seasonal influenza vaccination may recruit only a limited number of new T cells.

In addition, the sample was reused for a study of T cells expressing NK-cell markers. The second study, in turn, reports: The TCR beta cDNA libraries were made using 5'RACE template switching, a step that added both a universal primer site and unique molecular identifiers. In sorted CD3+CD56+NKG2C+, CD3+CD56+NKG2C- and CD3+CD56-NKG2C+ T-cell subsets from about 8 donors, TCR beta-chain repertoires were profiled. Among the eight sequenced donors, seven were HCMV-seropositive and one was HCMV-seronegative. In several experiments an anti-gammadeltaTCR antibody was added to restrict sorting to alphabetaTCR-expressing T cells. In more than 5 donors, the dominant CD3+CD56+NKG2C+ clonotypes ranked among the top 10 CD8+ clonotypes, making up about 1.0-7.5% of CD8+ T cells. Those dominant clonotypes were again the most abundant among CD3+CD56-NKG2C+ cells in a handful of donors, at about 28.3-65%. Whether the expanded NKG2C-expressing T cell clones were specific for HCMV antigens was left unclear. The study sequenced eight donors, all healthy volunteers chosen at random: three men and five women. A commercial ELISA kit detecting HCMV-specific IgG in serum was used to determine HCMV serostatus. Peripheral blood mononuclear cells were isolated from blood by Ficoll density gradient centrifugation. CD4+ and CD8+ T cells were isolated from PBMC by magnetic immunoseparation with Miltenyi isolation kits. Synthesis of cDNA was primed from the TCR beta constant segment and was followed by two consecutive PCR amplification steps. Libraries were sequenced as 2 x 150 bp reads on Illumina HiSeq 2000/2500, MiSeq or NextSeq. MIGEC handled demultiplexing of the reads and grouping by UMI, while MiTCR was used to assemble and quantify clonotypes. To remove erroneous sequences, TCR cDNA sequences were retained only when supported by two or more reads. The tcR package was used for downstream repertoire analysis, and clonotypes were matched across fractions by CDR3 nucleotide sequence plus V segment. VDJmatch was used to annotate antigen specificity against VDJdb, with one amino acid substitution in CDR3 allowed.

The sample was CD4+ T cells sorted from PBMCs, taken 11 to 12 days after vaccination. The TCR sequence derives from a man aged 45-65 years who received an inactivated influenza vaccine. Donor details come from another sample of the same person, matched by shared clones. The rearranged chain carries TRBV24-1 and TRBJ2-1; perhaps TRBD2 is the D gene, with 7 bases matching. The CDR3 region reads CATSDTTRGAGTRGEQFF. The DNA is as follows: TGTGCCACCAGTGATACAACGCGGGGAGCGGGGACAAGGGGTGAGCAGTTCTTC.